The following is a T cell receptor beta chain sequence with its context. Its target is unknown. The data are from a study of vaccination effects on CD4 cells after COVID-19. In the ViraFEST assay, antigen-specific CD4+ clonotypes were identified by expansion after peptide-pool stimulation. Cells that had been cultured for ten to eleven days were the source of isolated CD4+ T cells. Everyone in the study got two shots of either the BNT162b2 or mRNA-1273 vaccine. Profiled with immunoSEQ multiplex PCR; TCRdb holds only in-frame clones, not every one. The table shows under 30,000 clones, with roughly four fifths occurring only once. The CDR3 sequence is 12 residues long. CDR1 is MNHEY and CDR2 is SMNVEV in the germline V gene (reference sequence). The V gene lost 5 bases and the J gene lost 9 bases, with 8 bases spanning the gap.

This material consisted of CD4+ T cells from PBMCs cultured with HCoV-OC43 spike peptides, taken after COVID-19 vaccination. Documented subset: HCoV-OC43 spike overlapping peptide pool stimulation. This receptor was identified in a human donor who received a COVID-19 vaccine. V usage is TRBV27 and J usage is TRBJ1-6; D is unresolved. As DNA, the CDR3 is TGTGCCAGCAGTCCTCCGGGTTCACCCCTCCACTTT. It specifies CASSPPGSPLHF.